This record concerns one TCR beta chain sequence. Methods used by the authors: Reference gene primer amplification gave estimated nucleated cell counts. Method: immunoSEQ multiplex PCR; TCRdb's copy keeps in-frame clones and lacks some. The DNA gave D and trimming, while V, J and clone size come from that table. Of 450,000 or so clones in the sample, roughly 89% were seen once. V was clipped by 6 bases and J by 6 bases, with 8 bases between them. CDR3 length: 11 residues. The sample comes from a study of blood T cell repertoires in COVID-19. Sequencing was done on a sample of peripheral blood. This receptor was obtained from a man aged 18 to 35 with COVID-19, enrolled during active disease. J is TRBJ1-1 and V is TRBV12-3 or TRBV12-4, with no clear D. The CDR3 loop is CASSSLSEAFF. The CDR3 DNA sequence: TGTGCCAGCAGCTCGTTGTCTGAAGCTTTCTTT.